The entry below gives a single TCR beta chain sequence along with its context. Its specificity is not known. This specimen comes from a study of T cell responses to AZD1222 COVID-19 vaccine. Study observations and caveats: Repertoires were sampled only after the peak T cell response. It should be noted that donors were predominantly white British and more often female, and clonal diversity was possibly underestimated.

Sequenced by immunoSEQ multiplex PCR; TCRdb stores in-frame clones only, minus some. Seen here are over 55,000 clones, roughly 84% observed once, and the top ten hold approximately 7%. Sequenced here: peripheral blood, sampled on day 0 of AZD1222 vaccination. The sequence came from an adult in good health.

For the CDR3, the DNA is TGTGCCAGCAGTTCCGGGCCCGATCAGCCCCAGCATTTT. Encoded protein: CASSSGPDQPQHF. The chain combines TRBV12-3 or TRBV12-4 with TRBJ1-5; no clear D. Trimming stripped 4 bases from V and 5 bases from J, with 9 bases between. The CDR3 runs to 13 residues.